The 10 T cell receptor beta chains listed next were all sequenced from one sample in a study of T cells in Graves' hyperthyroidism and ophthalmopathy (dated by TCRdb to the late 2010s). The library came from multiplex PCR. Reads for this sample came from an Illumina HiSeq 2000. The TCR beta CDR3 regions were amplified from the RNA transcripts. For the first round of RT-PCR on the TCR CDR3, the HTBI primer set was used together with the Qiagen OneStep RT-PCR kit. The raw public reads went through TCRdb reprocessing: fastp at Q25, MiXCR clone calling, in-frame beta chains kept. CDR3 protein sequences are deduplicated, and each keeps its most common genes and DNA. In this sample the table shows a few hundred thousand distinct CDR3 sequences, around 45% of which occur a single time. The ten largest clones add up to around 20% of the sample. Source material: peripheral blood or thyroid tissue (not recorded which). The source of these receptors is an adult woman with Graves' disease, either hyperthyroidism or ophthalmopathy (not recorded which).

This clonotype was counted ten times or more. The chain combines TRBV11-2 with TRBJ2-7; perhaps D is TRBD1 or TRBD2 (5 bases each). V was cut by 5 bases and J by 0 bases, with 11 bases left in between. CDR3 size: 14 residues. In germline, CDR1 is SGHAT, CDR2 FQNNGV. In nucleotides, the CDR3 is TGTGCCAGCAGCCCGGGGACGCCCTCCTACGAGCAGTACTTC. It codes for CASSPGTPSYEQYF.

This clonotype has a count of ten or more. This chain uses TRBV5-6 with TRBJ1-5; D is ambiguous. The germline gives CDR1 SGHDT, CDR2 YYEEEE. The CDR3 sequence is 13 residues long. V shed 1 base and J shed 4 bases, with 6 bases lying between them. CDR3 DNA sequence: TGTGCCAGCAGCTTGTTTGAAAATCAGCCCCAGCATTTT. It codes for CASSLFENQPQHF.

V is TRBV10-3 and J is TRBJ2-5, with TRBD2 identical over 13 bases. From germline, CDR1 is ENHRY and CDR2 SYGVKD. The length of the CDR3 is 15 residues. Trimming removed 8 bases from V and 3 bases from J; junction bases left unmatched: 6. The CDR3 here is CAIATGLAGKETQYF. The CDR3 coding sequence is TGTGCCATCGCCACGGGACTAGCGGGAAAAGAGACCCAGTACTTC.

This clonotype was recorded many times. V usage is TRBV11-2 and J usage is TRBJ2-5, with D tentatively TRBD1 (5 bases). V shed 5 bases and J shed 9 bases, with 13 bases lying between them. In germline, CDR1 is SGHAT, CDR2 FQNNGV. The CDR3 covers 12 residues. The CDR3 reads CASSPWGEAQYF. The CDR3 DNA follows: TGTGCCAGCAGCCCCTGGGGCGAGGCCCAGTACTTC.

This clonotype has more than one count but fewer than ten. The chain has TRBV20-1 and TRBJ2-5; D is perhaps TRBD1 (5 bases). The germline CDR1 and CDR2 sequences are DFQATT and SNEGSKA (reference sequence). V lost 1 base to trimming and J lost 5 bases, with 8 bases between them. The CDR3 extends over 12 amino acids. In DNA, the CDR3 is TGCAGTGCTAGAGGACAGTCGGAGACCCAGTACTTC. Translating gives CSARGQSETQYF.

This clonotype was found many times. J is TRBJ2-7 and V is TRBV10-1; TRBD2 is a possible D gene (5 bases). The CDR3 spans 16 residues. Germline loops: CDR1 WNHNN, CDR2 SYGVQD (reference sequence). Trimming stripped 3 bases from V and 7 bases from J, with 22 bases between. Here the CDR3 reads CASSDGLVAPVREQYF. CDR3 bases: TGCGCCAGCAGTGACGGACTGGTAGCCCCCGTACGGGAGCAGTACTTC.

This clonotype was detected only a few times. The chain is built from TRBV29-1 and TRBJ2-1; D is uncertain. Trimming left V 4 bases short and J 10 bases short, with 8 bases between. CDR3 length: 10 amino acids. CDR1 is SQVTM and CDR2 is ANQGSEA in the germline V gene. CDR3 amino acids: CSVVLREQFF. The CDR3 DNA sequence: TGCAGCGTTGTATTGCGGGAGCAGTTCTTC.

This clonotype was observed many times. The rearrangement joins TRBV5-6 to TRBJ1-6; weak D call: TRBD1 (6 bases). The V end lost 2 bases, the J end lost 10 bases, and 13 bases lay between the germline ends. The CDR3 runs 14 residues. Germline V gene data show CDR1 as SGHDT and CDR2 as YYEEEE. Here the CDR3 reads CASSFTGSGSPLHF. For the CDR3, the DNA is TGTGCCAGCAGCTTCACAGGGTCGGGATCACCCCTCCACTTT. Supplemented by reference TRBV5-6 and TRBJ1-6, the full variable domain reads DAGVTQSPTHLIKTRGQQVTLRCSPKSGHDTVSWYQQALGQGPQFIFQYYEEEERQRGNFPDRFSGHQFPNYSSELNVNALLLGDSALYLCASSFTGSGSPLHFGNGTRLTVT.

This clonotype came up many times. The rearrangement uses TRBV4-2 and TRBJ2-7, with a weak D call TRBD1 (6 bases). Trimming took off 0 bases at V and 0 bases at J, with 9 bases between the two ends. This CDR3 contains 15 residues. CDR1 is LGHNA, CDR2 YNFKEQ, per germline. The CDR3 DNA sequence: TGTGCCAGCAGCCAAGAAGAGGACAGCTCCTACGAGCAGTACTTC. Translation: CASSQEEDSSYEQYF.

CDR3 DNA sequence: TGTGCCAGCGGGATAGCAACAGGGGGCACTGAAGCTTTCTTT. Translated, it gives CASGIATGGTEAFF. The J gene is TRBJ1-1, the V gene TRBV6-1, with 8 bases lining up with TRBD1. Germline values: CDR1 MNHNS, CDR2 SASEGT. The CDR3 sequence is 14 residues long. V shed 8 bases and J 4 bases; nucleotides not matched to a gene: 9.